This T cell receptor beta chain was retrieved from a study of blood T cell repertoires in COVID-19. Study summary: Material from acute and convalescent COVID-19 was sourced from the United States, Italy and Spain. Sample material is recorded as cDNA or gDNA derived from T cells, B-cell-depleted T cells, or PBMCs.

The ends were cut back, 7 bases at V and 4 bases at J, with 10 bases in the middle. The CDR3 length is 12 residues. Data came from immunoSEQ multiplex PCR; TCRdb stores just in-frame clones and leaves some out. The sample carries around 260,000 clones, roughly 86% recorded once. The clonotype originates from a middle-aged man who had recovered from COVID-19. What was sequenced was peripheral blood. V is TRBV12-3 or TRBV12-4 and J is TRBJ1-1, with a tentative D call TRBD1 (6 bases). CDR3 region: CASTDRRTEAFF. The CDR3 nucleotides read TGTGCCAGCACCGACAGGCGCACTGAAGCTTTCTTT.